This T cell receptor (beta chain) was captured in a study of early T cells in non-severe SARS-CoV-2 infection. Study-wide context: Sequencing was performed on bulk RNA from unsorted whole blood, leaving chains unpaired. Study-wide findings and caveats: Missing private and CD4 specificities, VDJdb matching favored anti-spike CD8 responses.

Attached unique molecular identifiers marked individual cDNA molecules. One entry per CDR3 protein, called by TCRdb with MiXCR from the 5' RACE reads. In the table there are some 39,000 distinct CDR3 sequences, over 3% of which are singletons. The CDR3 has 15 residues. The germline CDR1 and CDR2 sequences are LNHDA and SQIVND (reference sequence). Deletions cut 3 bases from V and 1 base from J, with 7 bases between. This clonotype was observed at least ten times. Its antigen remains unknown. Sequencing was performed on whole blood. J is TRBJ1-6 and V is TRBV19; D is uncertain. The TCR sequence derives from an adult who was a healthcare worker with PCR-confirmed SARS-CoV-2 infection or an uninfected control (not recorded which). CDR3 residues: CASSMQSSYNSPLHF. The CDR3 DNA follows: TGTGCCAGTAGTATGCAGTCGTCCTATAATTCACCCCTCCACTTT.